This TCR beta chain appears in the sequencing data of a study of cytomegalovirus exposure and HLA in healthy donors. Regarding the study as a whole: The listing of fewer than 200 TCR beta chains classed them as cytomegalovirus-associated.

Regarding this clone: Its antigen is not known.

The PCR made use of 60 Vbeta and 13 Jbeta primers. Original methodology: An analysis that came later counted 77 million or so unique TCR beta chains, around 12 million shared. Assay: immunoSEQ multiplex PCR; the TCRdb copy retains only in-frame clones and omits some. V, J and clone size reflect that table, while D and trimming were determined from the DNA. The listing records 200,000 or so clones. This CDR3 comprises 15 residues. Unmatched junction bases numbered 5, after V lost 4 bases and J lost 7 bases. The germline gives CDR1 SGHVS, CDR2 FNYEAQ. Sample: PBMCs. This clonotype was obtained from a girl aged 2 to 9 in good health and CMV-seropositive. This rearrangement joins TRBV7-6 to TRBJ1-3; 12 nucleotides align to TRBD1. The CDR3: CASSSGQGAKNTIYF. CDR3 nucleotide sequence: TGTGCCAGCAGCTCGGGACAGGGGGCGAAGAACACCATATATTTT.